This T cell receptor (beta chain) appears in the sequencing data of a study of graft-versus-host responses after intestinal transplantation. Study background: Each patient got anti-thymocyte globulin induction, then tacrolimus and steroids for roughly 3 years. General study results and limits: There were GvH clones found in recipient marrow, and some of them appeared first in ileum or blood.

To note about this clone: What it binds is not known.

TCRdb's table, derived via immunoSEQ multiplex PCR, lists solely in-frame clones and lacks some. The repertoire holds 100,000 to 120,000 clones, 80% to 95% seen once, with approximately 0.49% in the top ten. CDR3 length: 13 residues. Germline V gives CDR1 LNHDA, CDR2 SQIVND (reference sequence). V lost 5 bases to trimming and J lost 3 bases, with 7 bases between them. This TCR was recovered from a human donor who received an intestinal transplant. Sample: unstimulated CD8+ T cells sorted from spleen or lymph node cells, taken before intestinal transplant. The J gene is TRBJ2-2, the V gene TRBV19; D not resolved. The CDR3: CASSWRDTGELFF. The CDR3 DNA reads TGTGCCAGTAGTTGGCGAGACACCGGGGAGCTGTTTTTT.